This TCR beta chain was captured by sequencing in a study of blood T cell repertoires in COVID-19. Study-level information: Acute and convalescent COVID-19 samples came from the United States, Italy and Spain. Sources were T cells, B-cell-depleted T cells, or PBMCs; the material itself was cDNA or gDNA.

In the original workflow: Amplification from reference gene primers served as the basis for estimated nucleated cell counts. Sequencing used immunoSEQ multiplex PCR; TCRdb keeps in-frame clones, though not all of them. V, J and clone size were drawn from that table, and D and trimming were deduced from the DNA. Here the sample spans around 200,000 clones, about 86% being singletons. Germline loops: CDR1 MNHEY, CDR2 SMNVEV (reference sequence). This CDR3 is built from 12 residues. V gave up 2 bases and J gave up 11 bases, with 9 bases separating them. The receptor was derived from a man aged 25-45 years with active or convalescent COVID-19. This rearrangement joins TRBV27 to TRBJ1-4; D ambiguous. The source material was peripheral blood. The DNA for the CDR3 is TGTGCCAGCAGTTTAAATTCGGGTAAACTGTTTTTT. Its protein is CASSLNSGKLFF.